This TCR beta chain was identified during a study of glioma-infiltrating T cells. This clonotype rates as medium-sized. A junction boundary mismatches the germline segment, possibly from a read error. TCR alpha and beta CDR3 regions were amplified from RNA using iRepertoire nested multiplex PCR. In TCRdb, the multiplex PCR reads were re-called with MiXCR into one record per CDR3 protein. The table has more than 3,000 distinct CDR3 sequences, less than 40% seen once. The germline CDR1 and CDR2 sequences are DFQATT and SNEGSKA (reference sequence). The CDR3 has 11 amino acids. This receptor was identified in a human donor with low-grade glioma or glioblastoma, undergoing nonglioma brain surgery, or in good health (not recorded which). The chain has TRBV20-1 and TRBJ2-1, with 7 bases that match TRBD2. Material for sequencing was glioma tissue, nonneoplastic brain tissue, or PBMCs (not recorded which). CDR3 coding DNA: TGCAGTGCTAGAGATTCGCGGCTAGCGGACTTC. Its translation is CSARDSRLADF.